This TCR beta chain was observed in a study of T cell changes during pregnancy in multiple sclerosis. Trimming shortened V by 0 bases and J by 0 bases, and 9 bases separated the two germline ends. The germline V gene has CDR1 SGHVS and CDR2 FNYEAQ. The CDR3 covers 15 residues. Method: immunoSEQ multiplex PCR; TCRdb's copy keeps in-frame clones and lacks some. This table has 55,000 to 85,000 clones, just over 90% appearing once. This clonotype was sampled from a female donor with multiple sclerosis, enrolled in a pregnancy study. Specimen: peripheral blood, collected in the third trimester of pregnancy. This chain joins TRBV7-6 and TRBJ2-7; maybe TRBD1 (6 bases). The CDR3 loop is CASSLATGFSYEQYF. DNA for the CDR3: TGTGCCAGCAGCTTAGCTACAGGGTTCTCCTACGAGCAGTACTTC.